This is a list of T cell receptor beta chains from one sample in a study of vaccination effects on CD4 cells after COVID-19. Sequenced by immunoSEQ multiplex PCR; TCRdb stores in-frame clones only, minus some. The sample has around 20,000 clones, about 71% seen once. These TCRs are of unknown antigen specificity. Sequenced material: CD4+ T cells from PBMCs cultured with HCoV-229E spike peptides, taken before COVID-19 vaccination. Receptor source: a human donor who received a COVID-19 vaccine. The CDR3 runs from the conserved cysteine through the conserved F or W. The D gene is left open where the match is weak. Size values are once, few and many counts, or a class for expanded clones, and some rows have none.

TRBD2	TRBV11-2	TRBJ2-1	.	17	CASSPRLAGGFGNEQFF	TGTGCCAGCAGCCCTCGACTAGCGGGAGGATTCGGCAATGAGCAGTTCTTC
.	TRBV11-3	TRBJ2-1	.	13	CASSQLTATEQFF	TGTGCCAGCAGCCAGCTTACAGCGACCGAGCAGTTCTTC
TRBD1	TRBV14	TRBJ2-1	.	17	CASSQVPGQGAWNEQFF	TGTGCCAGCAGCCAAGTACCCGGACAGGGGGCATGGAATGAGCAGTTCTTC
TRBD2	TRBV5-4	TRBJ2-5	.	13	CASSSGGQETQYF	TGTGCCAGCAGCTCCGGGGGGCAAGAGACCCAGTACTTC
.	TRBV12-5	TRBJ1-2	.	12	CASGLKAYGYTF	TGTGCTAGTGGTCTTAAGGCATATGGCTACACCTTC
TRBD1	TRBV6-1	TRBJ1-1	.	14	CASSEGQGNTEAFF	TGTGCCAGCAGTGAAGGACAGGGGAACACTGAAGCTTTCTTT
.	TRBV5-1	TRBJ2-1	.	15	CASSLEGSSYNEQFF	TGCGCCAGCAGCTTGGAGGGTAGCTCCTACAATGAGCAGTTCTTC
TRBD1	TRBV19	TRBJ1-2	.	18	CASSITGQGVKKGGGYTF	TGTGCCAGTAGTATAACGGGACAGGGAGTGAAGAAGGGTGGTGGCTACACCTTC
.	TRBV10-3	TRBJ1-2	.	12	CAISDGNYGYTF	TGTGCCATCAGTGACGGCAACTATGGCTACACCTTC
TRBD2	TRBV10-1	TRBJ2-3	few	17	CASSESGLAGSTDTQYF	TGCGCCAGCAGTGAGTCTGGACTAGCGGGGAGCACAGATACGCAGTATTTT
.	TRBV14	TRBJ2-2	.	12	CASSPDTGELFF	TGTGCCAGCAGCCCGGACACCGGGGAGCTGTTTTTT
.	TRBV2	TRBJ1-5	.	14	CASSEQGWKQPQHF	TGTGCCAGCAGTGAACAGGGATGGAAGCAGCCCCAGCATTTT
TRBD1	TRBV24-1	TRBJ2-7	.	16	CATSDRPGTATYEQYF	TGTGCCACCAGTGACAGGCCCGGGACAGCGACCTACGAGCAGTACTTC
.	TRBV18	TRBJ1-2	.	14	CASSPPASQYGYTF	TGTGCCAGCTCACCACCCGCCAGCCAATACGGCTACACCTTC
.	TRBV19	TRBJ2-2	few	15	CASSIYQGTTGELFF	TGTGCCAGTAGTATTTATCAGGGAACAACCGGGGAGCTGTTTTTT
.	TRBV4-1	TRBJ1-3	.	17	CASSQESTGLSGNTIYF	TGCGCCAGCAGCCAAGAATCAACAGGGTTATCTGGAAACACCATATATTTT
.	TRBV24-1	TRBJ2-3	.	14	CATSDQRLTDTQYF	TGTGCCACCAGTGACCAACGACTAACAGATACGCAGTATTTT
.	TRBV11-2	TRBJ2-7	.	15	CASSLGQVISYEQYF	TGTGCCAGCAGCTTAGGGCAGGTTATCTCCTACGAGCAGTACTTC
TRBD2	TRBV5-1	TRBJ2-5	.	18	CASSFNSNSGAYQETQYF	TGCGCCAGCAGCTTCAACAGTAATAGCGGGGCGTACCAAGAGACCCAGTACTTC
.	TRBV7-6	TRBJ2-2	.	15	CASSFMTLNTGELFF	TGTGCCAGCAGCTTCATGACTTTGAACACCGGGGAGCTGTTTTTT
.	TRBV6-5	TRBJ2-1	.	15	CASSRPGLVYNEQFF	TGTGCCAGCAGTCGCCCGGGGCTGGTCTACAATGAGCAGTTCTTC
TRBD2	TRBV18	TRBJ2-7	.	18	CASSRGGFRDGSSYEQYF	TGTGCCAGCTCACGGGGGGGTTTCCGGGACGGTAGCTCCTACGAGCAGTACTTC
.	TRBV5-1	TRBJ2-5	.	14	CASTLSAGQETQYF	TGCGCCAGCACCCTCTCGGCGGGGCAAGAGACCCAGTACTTC
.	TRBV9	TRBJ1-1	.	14	CASSVGAGLVEAFF	TGTGCCAGCAGCGTAGGTGCGGGGCTGGTCGAAGCTTTCTTT
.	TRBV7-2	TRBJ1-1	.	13	CASSLGPRREAFF	TGTGCCAGCAGCTTAGGTCCAAGGAGGGAAGCTTTCTTT
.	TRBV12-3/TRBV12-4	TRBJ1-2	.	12	CASSLATSGYTF	TGTGCCAGCAGTTTAGCGACAAGTGGCTACACCTTC
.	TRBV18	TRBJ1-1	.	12	CASSPGGEEAFF	TGTGCCAGCTCACCAGGGGGGGAAGAAGCTTTCTTT
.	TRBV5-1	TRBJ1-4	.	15	CASSYYYGGEEKLFF	TGCGCCAGCAGCTACTATTACGGGGGGGAGGAAAAACTGTTTTTT
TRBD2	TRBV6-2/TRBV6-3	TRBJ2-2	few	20	CASSYVLRSSGRGTTGELFF	TGTGCCAGCAGTTACGTTCTTCGGTCTAGCGGGAGAGGGACCACCGGGGAGCTGTTTTTT
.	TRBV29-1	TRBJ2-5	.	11	CSKTEQETQYF	TGCAGCAAGACAGAGCAAGAGACCCAGTACTTC
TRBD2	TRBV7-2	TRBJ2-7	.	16	CASSLEGLAGGREQYF	TGTGCCAGCAGCTTAGAAGGACTAGCGGGAGGGAGGGAGCAGTACTTC
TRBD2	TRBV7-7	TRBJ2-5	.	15	CASSLEGLARETQYF	TGTGCCAGCAGCTTGGAAGGACTAGCGAGAGAGACCCAGTACTTC
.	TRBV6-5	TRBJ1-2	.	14	CASRYGEGNYGYTF	TGTGCCAGCAGATACGGGGAGGGAAACTATGGCTACACCTTC
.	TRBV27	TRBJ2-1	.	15	CASSLQHHPSLEQFF	TGTGCCAGCAGTTTACAACACCACCCCAGCCTTGAGCAGTTCTTC
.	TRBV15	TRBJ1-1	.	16	CATSRETGRMNTEAFF	TGTGCCACCAGCAGAGAGACGGGACGGATGAACACTGAAGCTTTCTTT
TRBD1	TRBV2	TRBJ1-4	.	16	CASSGDRGATNEKLFF	TGTGCCAGCAGCGGGGACAGGGGAGCAACTAATGAAAAACTGTTTTTT
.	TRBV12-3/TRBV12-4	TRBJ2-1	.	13	CASSSSLNNEQFF	TGTGCCAGCAGTTCCTCGCTTAACAATGAGCAGTTCTTC
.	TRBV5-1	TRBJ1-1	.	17	CASSFEGGRSGDTEAFF	TGCGCCAGCAGCTTCGAGGGAGGTCGGTCAGGGGACACTGAAGCTTTCTTT
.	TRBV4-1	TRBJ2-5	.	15	CASSQGNGNQETQYF	TGCGCCAGCAGCCAAGGCAACGGGAACCAAGAGACCCAGTACTTC
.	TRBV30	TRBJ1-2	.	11	CAWSVLGSHTF	TGTGCCTGGAGTGTACTAGGCAGCCACACCTTC
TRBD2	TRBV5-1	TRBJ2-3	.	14	CASRRAGGTDTQYF	TGCGCCAGCAGAAGAGCGGGAGGTACAGATACGCAGTATTTT